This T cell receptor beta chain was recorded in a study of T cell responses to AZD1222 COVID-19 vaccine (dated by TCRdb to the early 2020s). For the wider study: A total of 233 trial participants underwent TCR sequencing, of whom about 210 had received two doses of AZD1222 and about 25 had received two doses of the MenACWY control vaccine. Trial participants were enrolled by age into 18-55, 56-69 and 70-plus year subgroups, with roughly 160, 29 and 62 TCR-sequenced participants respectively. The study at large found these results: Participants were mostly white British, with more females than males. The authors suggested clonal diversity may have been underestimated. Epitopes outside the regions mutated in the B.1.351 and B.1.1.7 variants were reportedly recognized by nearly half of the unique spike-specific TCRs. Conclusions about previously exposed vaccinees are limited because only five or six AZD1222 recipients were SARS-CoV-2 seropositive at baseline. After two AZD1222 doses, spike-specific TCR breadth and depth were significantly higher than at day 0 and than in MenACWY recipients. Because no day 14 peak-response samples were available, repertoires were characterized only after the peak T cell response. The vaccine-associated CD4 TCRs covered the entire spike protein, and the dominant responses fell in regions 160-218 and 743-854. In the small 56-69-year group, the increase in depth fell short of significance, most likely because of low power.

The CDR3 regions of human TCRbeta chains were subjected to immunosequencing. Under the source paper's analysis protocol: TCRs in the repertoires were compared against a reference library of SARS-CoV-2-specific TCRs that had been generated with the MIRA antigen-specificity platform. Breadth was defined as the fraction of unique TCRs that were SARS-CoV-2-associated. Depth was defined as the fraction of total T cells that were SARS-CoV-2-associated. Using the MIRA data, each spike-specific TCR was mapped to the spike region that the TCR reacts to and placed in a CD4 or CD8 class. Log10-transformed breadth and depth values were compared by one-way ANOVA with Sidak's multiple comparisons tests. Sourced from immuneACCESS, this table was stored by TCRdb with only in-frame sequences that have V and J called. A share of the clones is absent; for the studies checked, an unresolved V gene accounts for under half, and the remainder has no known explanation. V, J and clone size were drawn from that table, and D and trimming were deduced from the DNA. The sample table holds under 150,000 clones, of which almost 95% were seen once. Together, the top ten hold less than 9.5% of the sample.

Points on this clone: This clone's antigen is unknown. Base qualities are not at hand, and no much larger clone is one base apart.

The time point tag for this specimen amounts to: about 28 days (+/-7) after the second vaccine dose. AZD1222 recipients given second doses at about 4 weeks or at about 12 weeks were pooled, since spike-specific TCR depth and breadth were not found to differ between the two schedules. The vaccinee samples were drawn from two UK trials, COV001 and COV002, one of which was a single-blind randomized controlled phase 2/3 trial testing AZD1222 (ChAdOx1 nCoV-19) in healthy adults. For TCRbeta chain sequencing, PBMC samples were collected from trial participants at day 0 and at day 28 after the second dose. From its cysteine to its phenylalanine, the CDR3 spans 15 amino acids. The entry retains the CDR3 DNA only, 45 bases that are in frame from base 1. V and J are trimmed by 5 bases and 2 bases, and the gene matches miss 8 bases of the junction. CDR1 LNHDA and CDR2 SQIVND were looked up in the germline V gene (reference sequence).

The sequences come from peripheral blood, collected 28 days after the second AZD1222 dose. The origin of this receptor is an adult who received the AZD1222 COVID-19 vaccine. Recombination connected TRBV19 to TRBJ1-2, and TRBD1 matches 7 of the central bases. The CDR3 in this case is CASSPSTGNNYGYTF. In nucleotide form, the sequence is TGTGCCAGTAGTCCGTCGACAGGGAACAACTATGGCTACACCTTC. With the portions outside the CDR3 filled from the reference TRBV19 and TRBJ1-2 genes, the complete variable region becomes DGGITQSPKYLFRKEGQNVTLSCEQNLNHDAMYWYRQDPGQGLRLIYYSQIVNDFQKGDIAEGYSVSREKKESFPLTVTSAQKNPTAFYLCASSPSTGNNYGYTFGSGTRLTVV.